These 31 T cell receptor beta chains were all obtained from the same sample, sequenced in a study of T cell responses to AZD1222 COVID-19 vaccine. TCRdb's copy holds only in-frame clones and misses some; the assay was immunoSEQ multiplex PCR. This sample has roughly 120,000 clones; about 90% occur once, and the top ten carry 4.4%. Sequences were derived from peripheral blood, sampled on day 0 of AZD1222 vaccination. Source of these receptors: an adult in good health.

The rearrangement links TRBV7-9 to TRBJ1-1; 8 bases map to TRBD1. The CDR3 has 13 amino acids. V dropped 5 bases and J dropped 7; count of bases not matched to a gene: 6. Germline CDR1 is SEHNR and CDR2 is FQNEAQ (reference sequence). In nucleotides, the CDR3 is TGTGCCAGCAGCCGGACAGGGTATAATGAAGCTTTCTTT. Translating it yields CASSRTGYNEAFF. The variable domain in full, with the rest retrieved from reference TRBV7-9 and TRBJ1-1, is DTGVSQNPRHKITKRGQNVTFRCDPISEHNRLYWYRQTLGQGPEFLTYFQNEAQLEKSRLLSDRFSAERPKGSFSTLEIQRTEQGDSAMYLCASSRTGYNEAFFGQGTRLTVV.

The chain carries TRBV9 and TRBJ2-5; D possibly uses TRBD1 or TRBD2 (5 bases each). The CDR3 runs 14 residues. Per germline, CDR1 SGDLS and CDR2 YYNGEE. V gave up 0 bases and J gave up 5 bases, with 11 bases separating them. The CDR3 DNA is TGTGCCAGCAGCGTAGGGGACGTCCGGGAGACCCAGTACTTC. This translates into CASSVGDVRETQYF. The complete variable domain, with remaining parts taken from reference TRBV9 and TRBJ2-5, reads DSGVTQTPKHLITATGQRVTLRCSPRSGDLSVYWYQQSLDQGLQFLIQYYNGEERAKGNILERFSAQQFPDLHSELNLSSLELGDSALYFCASSVGDVRETQYFGPGTRLLVL.

V and J are TRBV30 and TRBJ2-3; D perhaps matches TRBD2 (6 bases). The CDR3 runs to 15 residues. CDR1 GTSNPN and CDR2 SVGIG come from the germline V gene (reference sequence). The V and J ends lost 0 bases and 2 bases respectively, with 12 bases between them. The CDR3 DNA reads TGTGCCTGGAGTGTATGGGGACTGGCCACAGATACGCAGTATTTT. This encodes CAWSVWGLATDTQYF.

J is TRBJ1-2 and V is TRBV30; no definite D call. Germline lookup yields CDR1 GTSNPN and CDR2 SVGIG (reference sequence). With 1 base removed from V and 5 bases from J, the gap between germline ends came to 5 bases. The CDR3 is 11 residues long. This chain's CDR3 is CAWSEVYGYTF. DNA of the CDR3: TGTGCCTGGAGTGAAGTATATGGCTACACCTTC.

The chain employs TRBV14 and TRBJ1-6, with D perhaps matching TRBD1 (6 bases). This CDR3 is built from 14 residues. Germline CDR1 and CDR2: SGHDN and FVKESK. Trimming took 4 bases from V and 9 from J, leaving 13 bases between them. CDR3 region: CASSPWGLVSPLHF. CDR3 nucleotide sequence: TGTGCCAGCAGCCCCTGGGGGCTGGTTTCACCCCTCCACTTT. Based on the CDR3 plus reference TRBV14 and TRBJ1-6, the full variable domain is EAGVTQFPSHSVIEKGQTVTLRCDPISGHDNLYWYRRVMGKEIKFLLHFVKESKQDESGMPNNRFLAERTGGTYSTLKVQPAELEDSGVYFCASSPWGLVSPLHFGNGTRLTVT.

The rearrangement uses TRBV3-1 (or the pseudogene TRBV3-2) and TRBJ1-1; D ambiguous. CDR1 and CDR2 (germline): LGHDT, YNNKEL (reference sequence). The length of the CDR3 is 13 residues. Trimming took 4 bases from V and 1 from J, leaving 7 bases between them. Written as DNA, the CDR3 is TGTGCCAGCAGCCGCGGGGAGAACACTGAAGCTTTCTTT. Translated, it gives CASSRGENTEAFF.

V usage is TRBV6-5 and J usage is TRBJ1-3; 10 positions agree with TRBD1. Germline assignment: CDR1 MNHEY and CDR2 SVGAGI. Trimming removed 4 bases from V and 7 bases from J; junction bases left unmatched: 4. The CDR3 has 14 residues. CDR3 amino acids: CASSSTGGQNTIYF. The CDR3 DNA reads TGTGCCAGCAGTTCGACAGGGGGCCAGAACACCATATATTTT.

The J gene is TRBJ1-2, the V gene TRBV5-1; 8 bases fit TRBD1. CDR1 and CDR2 from the germline V gene are SGHRS and YFSETQ. After removal of 0 bases from V and 4 bases from J, the junction contained 5 bases not matched to a gene. CDR3 length: 15 amino acids. The chain's CDR3 is CASSLDGTGSYGYTF. CDR3 DNA: TGCGCCAGCAGCTTGGATGGGACAGGATCCTATGGCTACACCTTC.

This clone came up once. The genes are TRBV19 and TRBJ1-5; 12 positions match TRBD1. In germline, CDR1 is LNHDA, CDR2 SQIVND (reference sequence). The junction had 16 bases not matched to a gene; V was cut back by 5 bases and J by 11 bases. The CDR3 sequence is 17 residues long. The CDR3 loop reads CASSSYPLGQGAGAQHF. The CDR3 bases are TGTGCCAGTAGTTCGTATCCCCTGGGACAGGGGGCGGGAGCCCAGCATTTT.

The chain recombines TRBV18 with TRBJ2-7; D is possibly TRBD2 (5 bases). This CDR3 is built from 15 residues. CDR1 is KGHSH, CDR2 LQKENI, per germline. The germline V and J ends were trimmed by 3 bases and 4 bases, with 16 bases remaining between them. The CDR3 nucleotides read TGTGCCAGCTCACCGGGATTGGAGCGGAGGTACGAGCAGTACTTC. It specifies CASSPGLERRYEQYF.

The V and J genes are TRBV19 and TRBJ1-5; 7 nucleotides align to TRBD1. CDR3 length equals 16 residues. In germline, CDR1 is LNHDA, CDR2 SQIVND (reference sequence). The junction had 8 bases not matched to a gene; V was cut back by 2 bases and J by 4 bases. The DNA of the CDR3 is TGTGCCAGTAGTATATTAAAAGACAGGGAGAATCAGCCCCAGCATTTT. Translation gives CASSILKDRENQPQHF.

This clone was seen once. This sequence joins TRBV28 and TRBJ1-2; 8 bases align to TRBD1. There are 14 residues in the CDR3. The junction had 5 bases not matched to a gene; V was cut back by 6 bases and J by 2 bases. Germline assignment: CDR1 MDHEN and CDR2 SYDVKM. This chain's CDR3 is CASRTGDRNYGYTF. The CDR3 DNA is TGTGCCAGCAGGACAGGGGACCGGAACTATGGCTACACCTTC.

This chain links TRBV7-2 with TRBJ1-1; 7 nucleotides align to TRBD1. The J segment lost 8 bases and the V segment lost 2 bases, leaving 2 bases of the junction unmatched. The CDR3 covers 12 residues. Germline V gene lookup returns CDR1 SGHTA and CDR2 FQGNSA. CDR3 nucleotide sequence: TGTGCCAGCAGCTTAATGACAGGGGAAGCTTTCTTT. It specifies CASSLMTGEAFF. The full variable domain, its missing parts supplied by reference TRBV7-2 and TRBJ1-1, is GAGVSQSPSNKVTEKGKDVELRCDPISGHTALYWYRQSLGQGLEFLIYFQGNSAPDKSGLPSDRFSAERTGGSVSTLTIQRTQQEDSAVYLCASSLMTGEAFFGQGTRLTVV.

The chain employs TRBV30 and TRBJ1-5, with 10 bases aligning to TRBD1. Looked up from germline, CDR1 is GTSNPN and CDR2 is SVGIG (reference sequence). The ends lost 1 base at V and 3 bases at J; junction bases unmatched: 9. This CDR3 contains 17 residues. The CDR3 region has the DNA TGTGCCTGGAGTGGGAGGACAGGGGGTAGGAACAATCAGCCCCAGCATTTT. Translating it yields CAWSGRTGGRNNQPQHF.

The chain employs TRBV19 and TRBJ2-1; D unresolved. V lost 2 bases to trimming and J lost 4 bases, with 9 bases between them. The CDR3 is 14 residues long. Germline CDR1 LNHDA, CDR2 SQIVND (reference sequence). The CDR3 loop reads CASSILQSYNEQFF. CDR3 DNA sequence: TGTGCCAGTAGTATATTGCAGTCTTACAATGAGCAGTTCTTC.

V gene TRBV7-8 combines with J gene TRBJ1-3; no reliable D call. Germline-derived CDR1 and CDR2 are SGHVS and FQNEAQ. The CDR3 is 15 residues long. V gave up 0 bases and J gave up 0 bases, with 6 bases separating them. CDR3 protein: CASSLALNSGNTIYF. The CDR3 nucleotides read TGTGCCAGCAGCTTAGCGCTTAACTCTGGAAACACCATATATTTT.

This chain uses TRBV5-4 with TRBJ2-3; D is unclear. Germline assignment: CDR1 SGHNT and CDR2 YYREEE (reference sequence). Between the trimmed V and J ends, which lost 0 bases and 0 bases, there was a span of 2 bases. This CDR3 contains 13 residues. CDR3 amino acids: CASSLGSTDTQYF. Written as DNA, the CDR3 is TGTGCCAGCAGCTTGGGTAGCACAGATACGCAGTATTTT.

V usage is TRBV19 and J usage is TRBJ1-2; possibly TRBD1 for D (5 bases). Trimming cost V 6 bases and J 0 bases, with 17 bases left between them. CDR1 is LNHDA and CDR2 is SQIVND in the germline V gene (reference sequence). The CDR3 has 16 residues. In nucleotides, the CDR3 is TGTGCCAGTAGCGACTCGTGGGGGAGAGCTAACTATGGCTACACCTTC. Translating it yields CASSDSWGRANYGYTF. The whole variable domain, filled in from reference TRBV19 and TRBJ1-2, reads DGGITQSPKYLFRKEGQNVTLSCEQNLNHDAMYWYRQDPGQGLRLIYYSQIVNDFQKGDIAEGYSVSREKKESFPLTVTSAQKNPTAFYLCASSDSWGRANYGYTFGSGTRLTVV.

V gene TRBV13 combines with J gene TRBJ1-5; D remains unclear. V lost 3 bases and J lost 2, with 2 bases in between. The CDR3 contains 12 residues. From germline, CDR1 is PRHDT and CDR2 FYEKMQ (reference sequence). For the CDR3, the DNA is TGTGCCAGCAGCTTGGGCAATCAGCCCCAGCATTTT. It yields the protein CASSLGNQPQHF. The whole variable domain, remainder taken from reference TRBV13 and TRBJ1-5, is AAGVIQSPRHLIKEKRETATLKCYPIPRHDTVYWYQQGPGQDPQFLISFYEKMQSDKGSIPDRFSAQQFSDYHSELNMSSLELGDSALYFCASSLGNQPQHFGDGTRLSIL.

The chain carries TRBV2 and TRBJ1-5; 8 nucleotides line up with TRBD1. This CDR3 comprises 13 residues. From germline, CDR1 is SNHLY and CDR2 FYNNEI. V lost 7 bases to trimming and J lost 6 bases; unmatched junction nucleotides: 5. This CDR3 is CASTLQGAQPQHF. The CDR3 region has the DNA TGTGCCAGCACCCTGCAGGGGGCTCAGCCCCAGCATTTT.

In its sample, this clone was seen a few times. The chain employs TRBV23-1 and TRBJ1-2; tentative D call: TRBD1 (6 bases). TRBV23-1 is labeled an ORF, and its function is uncertain. V lost 3 bases, J lost 2 bases, and 13 bases lay in between. The CDR3 is 15 residues long. CDR3 sequence: CASSHPDRINYGYTF. The CDR3 DNA reads as TGCGCCAGCAGTCATCCCGACAGGATAAACTATGGCTACACCTTC.

Only a few counts were recorded for this clone. The V gene is TRBV5-5, the J gene TRBJ2-7; 8 bases fit TRBD1. The CDR3 has 13 residues. With V trimmed by 6 bases and J by 3 bases, 5 bases remained unmatched. CDR1 and CDR2 (germline): SGHKS, YYEKEE (reference sequence). As DNA, the CDR3 is TGTGCCAGCAACACTGGGACAGGCTACGAGCAGTACTTC. Amino acids: CASNTGTGYEQYF.

The J gene is TRBJ1-1, the V gene TRBV2; TRBD1 aligns across 7 bases. The CDR3 length is 15 residues. With 4 bases clipped from V and 0 bases from J, the junction kept 5 bases outside the gene matches. From germline, CDR1 is SNHLY and CDR2 FYNNEI. CDR3 protein: CASSGDRTMNTEAFF. The DNA for the CDR3 is TGTGCCAGCAGTGGGGACAGAACTATGAACACTGAAGCTTTCTTT.

This sequence joins TRBV6-6 and TRBJ2-2, with TRBD1 matching over 7 bases. This CDR3 region has 13 residues. The germline V gene encodes CDR1 MNHNY and CDR2 SVGAGI (reference sequence). V dropped 6 bases and J dropped 4; count of bases not matched to a gene: 2. In DNA, the CDR3 is TGTGCCAGCAGAGGACAGGTCACCGGGGAGCTGTTTTTT. Translated: CASRGQVTGELFF.

The chain combines TRBV4-2 with TRBJ1-2; maybe TRBD1 (5 bases). V shed 1 base and J shed 7 bases, with 10 bases lying between them. There are 13 residues in the CDR3. The germline V gene has CDR1 LGHNA and CDR2 YNFKEQ. CDR3 nucleotides: TGTGCCAGCAGCCAAGTCGGGGGGGGTGGCTACACCTTC. It is translated as CASSQVGGGGYTF.

V usage is TRBV29-1 and J usage is TRBJ2-2; weak D call: TRBD1 (6 bases). V gave up 3 bases and J gave up 8 bases, with 16 bases separating them. The CDR3 extends over 14 amino acids. Germline CDR1 and CDR2: SQVTM and ANQGSEA. The CDR3 loop is CSVDSGGTPGELFF. DNA of the CDR3: TGCAGCGTTGATTCTGGGGGCACCCCGGGGGAGCTGTTTTTT.

The gene calls are TRBV7-2 and TRBJ1-5; D not resolved. Trimming took 3 bases from V and 6 from J, leaving 12 bases between them. Germline CDR1 and CDR2: SGHTA and FQGNSA. The CDR3 sequence is 14 residues long. CDR3 loop: CASSFNWESQPQHF. Written as DNA, the CDR3 is TGTGCCAGCAGCTTTAACTGGGAGAGTCAGCCCCAGCATTTT.

The rearrangement joins TRBV12-3 or TRBV12-4 to TRBJ1-2, with a weak D call TRBD1 (5 bases). The ends were cut back, 3 bases at V and 6 bases at J, with 8 bases in the middle. This CDR3 region has 12 residues. The chain's CDR3 is CASSFGHHGYTF. CDR3 bases: TGTGCCAGCAGTTTTGGACATCATGGCTACACCTTC.

V is TRBV7-9 and J is TRBJ2-5; 13 bases match TRBD2. This CDR3 contains 15 residues. With 1 base clipped from V and 5 bases from J, the junction kept 1 base outside the gene matches. Germline assignment: CDR1 SEHNR and CDR2 FQNEAQ (reference sequence). The CDR3 sequence is CASSLGLAGGETQYF. The CDR3 region has the DNA TGTGCCAGCAGCTTAGGACTAGCGGGAGGCGAGACCCAGTACTTC.

The chain has TRBV6-5 and TRBJ1-1, with D perhaps matching TRBD1 (5 bases). This CDR3 contains 14 residues. Trimming pared 0 bases from V and 6 bases from J, leaving 11 bases between. The germline gives CDR1 MNHEY, CDR2 SVGAGI. As DNA, the CDR3 is TGTGCCAGCAGTTACTCACCAGGGTTATCTGAAGCTTTCTTT. It translates to CASSYSPGLSEAFF.

J is TRBJ2-5 and V is TRBV5-4, with D perhaps TRBD2 (6 bases). The CDR3 spans 15 residues. Germline lookup yields CDR1 SGHNT and CDR2 YYREEE (reference sequence). The V end lost 4 bases, the J end lost 2 bases, and 15 bases lay between the germline ends. The CDR3 DNA is TGTGCCAGCAGCCGCGGAGGGCGGGAACAAGAGACCCAGTACTTC. Translated: CASSRGGREQETQYF.